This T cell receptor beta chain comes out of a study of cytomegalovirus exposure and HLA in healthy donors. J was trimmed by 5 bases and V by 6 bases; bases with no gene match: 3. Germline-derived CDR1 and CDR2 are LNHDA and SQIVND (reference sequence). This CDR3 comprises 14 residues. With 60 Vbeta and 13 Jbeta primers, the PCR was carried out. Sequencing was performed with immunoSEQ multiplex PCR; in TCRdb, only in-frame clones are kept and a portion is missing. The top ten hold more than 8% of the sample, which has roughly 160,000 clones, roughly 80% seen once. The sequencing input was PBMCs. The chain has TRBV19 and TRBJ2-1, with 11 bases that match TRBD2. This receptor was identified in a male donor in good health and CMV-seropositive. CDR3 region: CASRGLAENNEQFF. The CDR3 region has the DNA TGTGCCAGTAGGGGACTAGCGGAAAACAATGAGCAGTTCTTC.